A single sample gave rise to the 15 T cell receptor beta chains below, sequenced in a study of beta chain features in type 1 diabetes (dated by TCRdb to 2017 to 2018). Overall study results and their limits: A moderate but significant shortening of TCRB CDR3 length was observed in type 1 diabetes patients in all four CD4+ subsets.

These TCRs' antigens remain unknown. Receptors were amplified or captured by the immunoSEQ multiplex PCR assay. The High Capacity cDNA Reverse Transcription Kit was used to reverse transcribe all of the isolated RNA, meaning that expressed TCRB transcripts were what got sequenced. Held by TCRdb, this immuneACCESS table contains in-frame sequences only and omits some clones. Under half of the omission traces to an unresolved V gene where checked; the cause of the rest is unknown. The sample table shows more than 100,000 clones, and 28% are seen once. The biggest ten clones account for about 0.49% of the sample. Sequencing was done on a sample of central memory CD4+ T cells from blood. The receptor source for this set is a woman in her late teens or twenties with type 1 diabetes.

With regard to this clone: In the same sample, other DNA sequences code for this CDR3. DNA for the CDR3: TGTGCCATCAGTGAGTCTGAGGGAGCGAACACTGAAGCTTTCTTT. Its protein is CAISESEGANTEAFF. The rearrangement joins TRBV10-3 to TRBJ1-1; D unresolved. Germline V gene lookup returns CDR1 ENHRY and CDR2 SYGVKD. V lost 0 bases to trimming and J lost 1 base, with 9 bases between them. The CDR3 extends over 15 amino acids.

The CDR3 protein is CASSLGQTQETQYF. The CDR3 DNA reads as TGCGCCAGCAGCCTTGGACAGACCCAAGAGACCCAGTACTTC. The rearrangement links TRBV5-1 to TRBJ2-5; a weak D match, TRBD1 (6 bases). The CDR3 covers 14 residues. The germline V gene has CDR1 SGHRS and CDR2 YFSETQ. With 4 bases removed from V and 1 base from J, the gap between germline ends came to 11 bases.

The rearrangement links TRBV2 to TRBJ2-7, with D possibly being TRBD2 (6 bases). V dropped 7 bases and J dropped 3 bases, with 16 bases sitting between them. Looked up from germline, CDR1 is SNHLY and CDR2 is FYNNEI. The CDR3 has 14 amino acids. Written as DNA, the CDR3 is TGTGCCAGCACCCAGGATGGGGGGAGCTACGAGCAGTACTTC. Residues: CASTQDGGSYEQYF.

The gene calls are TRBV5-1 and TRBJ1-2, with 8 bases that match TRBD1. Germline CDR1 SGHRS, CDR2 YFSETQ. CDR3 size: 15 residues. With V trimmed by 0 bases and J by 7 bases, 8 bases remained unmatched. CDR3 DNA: TGCGCCAGCAGCTTGGCGGACAGGGCGACGGGTGGCTACACCTTC. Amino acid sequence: CASSLADRATGGYTF. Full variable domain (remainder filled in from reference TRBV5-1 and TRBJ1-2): KAGVTQTPRYLIKTRGQQVTLSCSPISGHRSVSWYQQTPGQGLQFLFEYFSETQRNKGNFPGRFSGRQFSNSRSEMNVSTLELGDSALYLCASSLADRATGGYTFGSGTRLTVV.

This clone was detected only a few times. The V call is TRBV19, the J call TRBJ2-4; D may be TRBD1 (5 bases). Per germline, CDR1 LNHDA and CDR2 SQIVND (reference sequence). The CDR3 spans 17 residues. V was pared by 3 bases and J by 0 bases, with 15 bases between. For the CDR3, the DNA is TGTGCCAGTAGTATCCCCGAAGGGGAACTAGCCAAAAACATTCAGTACTTC. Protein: CASSIPEGELAKNIQYF.

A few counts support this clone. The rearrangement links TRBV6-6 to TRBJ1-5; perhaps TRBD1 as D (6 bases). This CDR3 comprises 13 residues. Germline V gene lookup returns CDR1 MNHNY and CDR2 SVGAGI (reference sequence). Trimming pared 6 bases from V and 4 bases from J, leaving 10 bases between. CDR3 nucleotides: TGTGCCAGCAGCCAAGGACAGAATCAGCCCCAGCATTTT. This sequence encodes CASSQGQNQPQHF.

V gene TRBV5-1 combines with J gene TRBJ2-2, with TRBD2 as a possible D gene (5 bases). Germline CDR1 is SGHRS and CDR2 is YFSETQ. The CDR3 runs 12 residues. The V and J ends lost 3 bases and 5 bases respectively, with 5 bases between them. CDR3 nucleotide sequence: TGCGCCAGCAGCTCGGGAACCGGGGAGCTGTTTTTT. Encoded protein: CASSSGTGELFF.

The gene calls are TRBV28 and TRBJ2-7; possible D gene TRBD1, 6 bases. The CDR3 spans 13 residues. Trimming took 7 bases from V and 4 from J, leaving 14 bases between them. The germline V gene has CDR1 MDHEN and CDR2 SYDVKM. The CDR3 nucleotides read TGTGCCAGCAATGGGGGCGGTGGGTACGAGCAGTACTTC. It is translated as CASNGGGGYEQYF. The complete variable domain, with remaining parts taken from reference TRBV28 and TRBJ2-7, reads DVKVTQSSRYLVKRTGEKVFLECVQDMDHENMFWYRQDPGLGLRLIYFSYDVKMKEKGDIPEGYSVSREKKERFSLILESASTNQTSMYLCASNGGGGYEQYFGPGTRLTVT.

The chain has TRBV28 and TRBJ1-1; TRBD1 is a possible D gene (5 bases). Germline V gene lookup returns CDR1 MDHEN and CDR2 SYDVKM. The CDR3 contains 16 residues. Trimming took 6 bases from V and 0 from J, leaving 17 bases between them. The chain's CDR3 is CASSLGGGDLNTEAFF. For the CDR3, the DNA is TGTGCCAGCAGCTTAGGCGGCGGGGACCTGAACACTGAAGCTTTCTTT.

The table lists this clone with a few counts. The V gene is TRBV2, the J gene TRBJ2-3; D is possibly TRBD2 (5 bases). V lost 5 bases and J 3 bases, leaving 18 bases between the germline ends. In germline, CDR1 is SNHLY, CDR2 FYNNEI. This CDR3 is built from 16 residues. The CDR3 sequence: CASSSGVGVYTDTQYF. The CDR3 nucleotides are TGTGCCAGCAGTTCCGGGGTGGGAGTATATACAGATACGCAGTATTTT.

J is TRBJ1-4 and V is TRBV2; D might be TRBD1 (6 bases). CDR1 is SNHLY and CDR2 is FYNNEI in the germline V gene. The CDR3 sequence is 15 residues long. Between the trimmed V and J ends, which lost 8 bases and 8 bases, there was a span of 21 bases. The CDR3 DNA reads TGTGCCAGCGGTCGTGAGCGGGGGCGCGAGGAAAAACTGTTTTTT. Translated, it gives CASGRERGREEKLFF. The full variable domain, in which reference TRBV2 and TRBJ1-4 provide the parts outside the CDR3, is EPEVTQTPSHQVTQMGQEVILRCVPISNHLYFYWYRQILGQKVEFLVSFYNNEISEKSEIFDDQFSVERPDGSNFTLKIRSTKLEDSAMYFCASGRERGREEKLFFGSGTQLSVL.

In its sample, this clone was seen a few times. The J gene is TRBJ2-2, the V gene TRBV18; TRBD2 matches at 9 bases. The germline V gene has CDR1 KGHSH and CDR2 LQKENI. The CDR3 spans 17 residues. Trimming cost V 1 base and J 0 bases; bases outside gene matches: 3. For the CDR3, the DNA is TGTGCCAGCTCACCACAGGCTAGCGGGACGAACACCGGGGAGCTGTTTTTT. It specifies CASSPQASGTNTGELFF.

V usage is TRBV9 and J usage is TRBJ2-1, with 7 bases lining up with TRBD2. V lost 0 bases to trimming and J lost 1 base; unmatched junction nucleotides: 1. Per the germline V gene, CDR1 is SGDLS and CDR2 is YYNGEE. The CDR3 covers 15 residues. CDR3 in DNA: TGTGCCAGCAGCGTAGAAGCGGGATCCTACAATGAGCAGTTCTTC. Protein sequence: CASSVEAGSYNEQFF.

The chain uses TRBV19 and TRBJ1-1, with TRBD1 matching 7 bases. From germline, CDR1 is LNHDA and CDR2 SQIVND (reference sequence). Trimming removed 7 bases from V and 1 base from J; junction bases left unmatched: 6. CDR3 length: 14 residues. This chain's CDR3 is CASTPWTGNTEAFF. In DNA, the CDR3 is TGTGCCAGTACCCCCTGGACAGGGAACACTGAAGCTTTCTTT.

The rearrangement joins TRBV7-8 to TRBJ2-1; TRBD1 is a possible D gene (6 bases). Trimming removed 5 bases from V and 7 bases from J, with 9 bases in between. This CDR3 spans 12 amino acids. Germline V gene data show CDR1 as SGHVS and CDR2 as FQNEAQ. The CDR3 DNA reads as TGTGCCAGCAGCCCTCAGGGGAATGAGCAGTTCTTC. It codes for CASSPQGNEQFF.